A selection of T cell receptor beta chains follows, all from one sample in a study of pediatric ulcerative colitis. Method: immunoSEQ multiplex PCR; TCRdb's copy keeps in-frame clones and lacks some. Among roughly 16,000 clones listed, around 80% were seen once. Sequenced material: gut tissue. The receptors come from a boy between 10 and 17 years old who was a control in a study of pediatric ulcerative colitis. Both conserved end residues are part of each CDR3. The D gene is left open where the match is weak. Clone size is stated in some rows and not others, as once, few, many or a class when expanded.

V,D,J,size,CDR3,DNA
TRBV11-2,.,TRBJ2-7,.,CASSLDQFTSYEQYF,TGTGCCAGCAGCTTAGATCAGTTCACCTCCTACGAGCAGTACTTC
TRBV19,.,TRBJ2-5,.,CASSMISSRETQYF,TGTGCCAGTAGTATGATCTCTAGCAGGGAGACCCAGTACTTC
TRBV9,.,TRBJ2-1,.,CASSVDRAWSGWNEQFF,TGTGCCAGCAGCGTTGACCGTGCGTGGTCGGGTTGGAATGAGCAGTTCTTC
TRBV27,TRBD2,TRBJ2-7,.,CASSPLAGDYEQYF,TGTGCCAGCAGTCCCCTAGCGGGAGATTACGAGCAGTACTTC
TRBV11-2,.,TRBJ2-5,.,CASSLSAETQYF,TGTGCCAGCAGCCTGTCTGCCGAGACCCAGTACTTC
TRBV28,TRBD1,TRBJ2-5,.,CASSTGQGTETQYF,TGTGCCAGCAGTACAGGACAGGGGACGGAGACCCAGTACTTC
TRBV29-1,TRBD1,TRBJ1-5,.,CSVSDRDQPQHF,TGCAGCGTCTCGGACAGGGATCAGCCCCAGCATTTT
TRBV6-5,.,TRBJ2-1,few,CASSHRDYNEQFF,TGTGCCAGCAGTCACCGGGACTACAATGAGCAGTTCTTC
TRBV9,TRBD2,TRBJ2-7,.,CASSVTSGGSYEQYF,TGTGCCAGCAGCGTTACTAGCGGAGGCTCCTACGAGCAGTACTTC
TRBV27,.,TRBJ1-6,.,CASKIDMTAPLHF,TGTGCCAGCAAGATCGACATGACCGCACCCCTCCACTTT
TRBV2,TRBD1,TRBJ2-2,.,CASRDTTGGNTGELFF,TGTGCCAGCAGGGACACGACAGGGGGGAACACCGGGGAGCTGTTTTTT
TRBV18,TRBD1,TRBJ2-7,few,CASSPGTGGGEQYF,TGTGCCAGCTCACCCGGGACAGGGGGCGGCGAGCAGTACTTC
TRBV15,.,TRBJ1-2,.,CATSRGSGRANYGYTF,TGTGCCACCAGCAGAGGTTCGGGCCGAGCTAACTATGGCTACACCTTC
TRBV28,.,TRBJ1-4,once,CASSQTGRNEKLFF,TGTGCCAGCAGCCAGACAGGTCGGAATGAAAAACTGTTTTTT
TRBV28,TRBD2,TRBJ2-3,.,CASSSNSGSLDTQYF,TGTGCCAGCAGTTCCAATAGCGGGAGCCTAGATACGCAGTATTTT
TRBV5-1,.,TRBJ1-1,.,CASRRDRREEAFF,TGCGCCAGCAGACGAGACAGGAGAGAGGAAGCTTTCTTT
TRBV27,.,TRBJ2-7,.,CASSAVGGALYEQYF,TGTGCCAGCAGTGCCGTGGGGGGGGCGCTCTACGAGCAGTACTTC
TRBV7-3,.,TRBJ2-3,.,CASSSTVLPGQPWTDTQYF,TGTGCCAGCAGCTCAACCGTCTTACCGGGACAACCATGGACAGATACGCAGTATTTT
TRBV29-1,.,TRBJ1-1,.,CSATGGERYQFRAFF,TGCAGCGCCACGGGGGGGGAAAGGTACCAGTTCAGGGCTTTCTTT
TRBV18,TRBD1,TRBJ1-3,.,CASSPFDREGNTIYF,TGTGCCAGCTCACCATTCGACAGGGAAGGAAACACCATATATTTT
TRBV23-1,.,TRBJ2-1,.,CASRRPRDRLRANEQFF,TGCGCCAGCAGGCGCCCGCGCGACAGGCTTCGGGCCAATGAGCAGTTCTTC
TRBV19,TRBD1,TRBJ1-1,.,CASTIGPQTGSAFF,TGTGCCAGTACCATCGGACCCCAGACAGGGTCGGCTTTCTTT
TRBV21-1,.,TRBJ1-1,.,CASTNFEIEAFF,TGTGCCAGCACCAACTTTGAGATTGAAGCTTTCTTT
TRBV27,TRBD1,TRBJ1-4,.,CASGRQGQEEKLFF,TGTGCCAGCGGACGACAGGGTCAAGAAGAAAAACTGTTTTTT
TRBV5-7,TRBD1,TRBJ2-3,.,CASSCLQGARGADTQYF,TGTGCCAGCAGCTGCCTACAGGGGGCGCGTGGGGCAGATACGCAGTATTTT
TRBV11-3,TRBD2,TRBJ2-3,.,CASSPGTSGRTDTQYF,TGTGCCAGCAGCCCCGGGACTAGCGGGAGGACAGATACGCAGTATTTT
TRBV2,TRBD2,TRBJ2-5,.,CASHHTGGSRETQYF,TGTGCCAGCCATCACACGGGAGGTTCGAGAGAGACCCAGTACTTC
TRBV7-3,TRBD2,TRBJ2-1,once,CASNIIRASGNNEQFF,TGTGCCAGCAACATAATACGGGCTAGCGGTAACAATGAGCAGTTCTTC
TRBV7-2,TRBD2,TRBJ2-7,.,CASSLREDLYEQYF,TGTGCCAGCAGCTTACGGGAGGATCTCTACGAGCAGTACTTC
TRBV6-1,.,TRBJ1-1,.,CASSEGGNTEAFF,TGTGCCAGCAGTGAAGGGGGCAACACTGAAGCTTTCTTT
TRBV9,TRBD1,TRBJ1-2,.,CASSSRDRRSNGYTF,TGTGCCAGCAGCTCCCGGGACAGAAGATCCAATGGCTACACCTTC
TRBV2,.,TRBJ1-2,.,CASSDAGYGYTF,TGTGCCAGCAGTGATGCGGGCTATGGCTACACCTTC
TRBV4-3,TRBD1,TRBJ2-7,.,CASSQIDRGSPPYEQYF,TGCGCCAGCAGCCAAATAGACAGGGGGTCCCCTCCCTACGAGCAGTACTTC
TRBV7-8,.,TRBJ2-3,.,CASSPREGGHGDTQYF,TGTGCCAGCAGCCCTAGGGAGGGGGGGCATGGAGATACGCAGTATTTT
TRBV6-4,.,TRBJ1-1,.,CASSRTLGTEAFF,TGTGCCAGCAGTCGAACATTGGGCACTGAAGCTTTCTTT
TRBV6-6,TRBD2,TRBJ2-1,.,CASSLAGTYEQFF,TGTGCCAGCAGTTTAGCGGGAACCTATGAGCAGTTCTTC
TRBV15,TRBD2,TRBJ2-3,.,CATRARAGLAGRTDTQYF,TGTGCCACCCGGGCGAGGGCGGGACTAGCGGGCCGCACAGATACGCAGTATTTT
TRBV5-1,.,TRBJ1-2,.,CASSLDGVGYTF,TGCGCCAGCAGCTTGGATGGGGTTGGCTACACCTTC
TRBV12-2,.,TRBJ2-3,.,CASRPLEGGPISDTQYF,TGTGCAAGTCGCCCCTTGGAGGGAGGGCCGATTTCAGATACGCAGTATTTT
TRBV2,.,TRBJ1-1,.,CASSVPRVRPSPSNTEAFF,TGTGCCAGCAGTGTTCCCCGAGTAAGGCCTAGCCCTTCGAACACTGAAGCTTTCTTT
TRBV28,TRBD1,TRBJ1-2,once,CATGTGGGIYGYTF,TGTGCCACCGGGACAGGGGGCGGCATTTATGGCTACACCTTC
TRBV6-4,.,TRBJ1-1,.,CASSFESNTEAFF,TGTGCCAGCAGTTTTGAGTCGAACACTGAAGCTTTCTTT
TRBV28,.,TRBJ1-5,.,CASSSPEGGQPQHF,TGTGCCAGCAGTTCACCCGAGGGAGGTCAGCCCCAGCATTTT
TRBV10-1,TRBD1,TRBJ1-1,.,CASSSGQDYTEAFF,TGCGCCAGCAGCTCCGGACAGGATTACACTGAAGCTTTCTTT
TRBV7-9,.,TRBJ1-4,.,CASSFYQGGEKLFF,TGTGCCAGCAGCTTTTATCAGGGAGGGGAAAAACTGTTTTTT
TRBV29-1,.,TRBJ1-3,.,CSVVSGSSGNTIYF,TGCAGCGTTGTATCCGGAAGCTCTGGAAACACCATATATTTT
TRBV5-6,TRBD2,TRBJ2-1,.,CASSLRLATSSYNEQFF,TGTGCCAGCAGCTTAAGACTAGCCACAAGCTCCTACAATGAGCAGTTCTTC
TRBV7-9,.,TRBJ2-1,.,CASSPLTRDVDEQFF,TGTGCCAGCAGCCCTCTTACCCGGGATGTCGATGAGCAGTTCTTC
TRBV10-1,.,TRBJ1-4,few,CASSDGGPGEKLFF,TGCGCCAGCAGTGATGGAGGGCCCGGTGAAAAACTGTTTTTT